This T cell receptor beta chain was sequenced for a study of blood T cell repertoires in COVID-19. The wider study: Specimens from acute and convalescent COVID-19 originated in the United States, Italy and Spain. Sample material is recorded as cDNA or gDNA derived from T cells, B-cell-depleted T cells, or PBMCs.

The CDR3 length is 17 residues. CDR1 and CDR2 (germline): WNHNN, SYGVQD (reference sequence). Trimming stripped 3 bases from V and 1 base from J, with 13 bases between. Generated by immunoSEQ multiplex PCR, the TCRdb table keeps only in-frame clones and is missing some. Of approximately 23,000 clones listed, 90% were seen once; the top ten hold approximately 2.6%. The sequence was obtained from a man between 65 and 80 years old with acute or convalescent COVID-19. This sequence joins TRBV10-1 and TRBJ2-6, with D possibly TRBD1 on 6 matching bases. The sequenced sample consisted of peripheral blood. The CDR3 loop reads CASSDGRGPSGANVLTF. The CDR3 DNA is TGCGCCAGCAGTGATGGCAGGGGCCCATCTGGGGCCAACGTCCTGACTTTC.